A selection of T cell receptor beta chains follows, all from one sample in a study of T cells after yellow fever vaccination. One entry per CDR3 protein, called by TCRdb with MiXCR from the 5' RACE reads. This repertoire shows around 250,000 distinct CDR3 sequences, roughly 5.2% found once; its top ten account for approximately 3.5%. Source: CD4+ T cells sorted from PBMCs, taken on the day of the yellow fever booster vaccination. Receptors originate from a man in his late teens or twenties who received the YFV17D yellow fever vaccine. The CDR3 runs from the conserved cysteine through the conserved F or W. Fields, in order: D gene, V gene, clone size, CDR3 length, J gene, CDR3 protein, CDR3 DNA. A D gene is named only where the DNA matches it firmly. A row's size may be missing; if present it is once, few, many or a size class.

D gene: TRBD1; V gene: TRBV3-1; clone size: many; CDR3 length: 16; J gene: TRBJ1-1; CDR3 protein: CASSQVSQGAWTEAFF; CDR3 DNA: TGTGCCAGCAGCCAAGTCAGTCAGGGGGCCTGGACTGAAGCTTTCTTT
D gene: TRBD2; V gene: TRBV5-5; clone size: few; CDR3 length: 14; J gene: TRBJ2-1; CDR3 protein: CASSPSGHYNEQFF; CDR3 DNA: TGTGCCAGCAGTCCTAGCGGTCACTACAATGAGCAGTTCTTC
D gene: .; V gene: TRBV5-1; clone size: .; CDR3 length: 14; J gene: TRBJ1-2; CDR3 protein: CASSLNYLSYGYTF; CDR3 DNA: TGCGCCAGCAGCTTAAACTACTTATCCTATGGCTACACCTTC
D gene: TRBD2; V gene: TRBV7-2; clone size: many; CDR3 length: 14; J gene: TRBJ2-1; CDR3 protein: CASSSGTSGGEQFF; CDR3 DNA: TGTGCCAGCAGCTCCGGGACTAGCGGGGGTGAGCAGTTCTTC
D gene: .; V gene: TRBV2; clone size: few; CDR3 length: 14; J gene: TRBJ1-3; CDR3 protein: CASSPNGVGNTIYF; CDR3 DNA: TGTGCCAGCAGTCCGAACGGGGTTGGAAACACCATATATTTT
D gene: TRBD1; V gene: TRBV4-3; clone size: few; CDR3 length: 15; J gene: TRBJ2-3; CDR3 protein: CASSLRDRYTDTQYF; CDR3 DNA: TGCGCCAGCAGCCTCCGGGACAGATACACAGATACGCAGTATTTT
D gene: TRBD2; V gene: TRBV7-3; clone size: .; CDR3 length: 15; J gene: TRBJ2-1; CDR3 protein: CASSSSGGVYNEQFF; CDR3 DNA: TGTGCCAGCAGCTCTAGCGGGGGGGTCTACAATGAGCAGTTCTTC
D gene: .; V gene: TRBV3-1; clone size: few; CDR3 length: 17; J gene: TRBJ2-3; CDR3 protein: CASSQDGASVSTDTQYF; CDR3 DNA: TGTGCCAGCAGCCAAGATGGGGCTAGCGTAAGCACAGATACGCAGTATTTT
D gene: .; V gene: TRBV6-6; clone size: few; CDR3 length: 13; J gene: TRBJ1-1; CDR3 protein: CASPGGEDTEAFF; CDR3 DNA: TGTGCCAGCCCCGGGGGGGAGGACACTGAAGCTTTCTTT
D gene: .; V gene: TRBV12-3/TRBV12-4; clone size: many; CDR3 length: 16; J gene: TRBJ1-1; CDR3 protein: CASSFWGGAGWTEAFF; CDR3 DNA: TGTGCCAGCAGTTTTTGGGGGGGCGCAGGTTGGACTGAAGCTTTCTTT
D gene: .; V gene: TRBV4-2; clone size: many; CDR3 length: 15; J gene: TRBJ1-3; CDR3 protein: CASSQVGDSGNTIYF; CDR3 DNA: TGTGCCAGCAGCCAAGTCGGGGACTCTGGAAACACCATATATTTT
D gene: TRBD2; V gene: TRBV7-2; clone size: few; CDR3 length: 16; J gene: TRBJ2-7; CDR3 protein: CASSLARQRGSGEQYF; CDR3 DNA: TGTGCCAGCAGCTTAGCTCGTCAGCGGGGATCCGGTGAGCAGTACTTC
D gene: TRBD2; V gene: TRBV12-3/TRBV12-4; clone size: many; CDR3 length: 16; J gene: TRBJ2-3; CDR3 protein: CASNEVLAGITDTQYF; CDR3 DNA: TGTGCCAGCAACGAAGTACTAGCGGGAATCACAGATACGCAGTATTTT
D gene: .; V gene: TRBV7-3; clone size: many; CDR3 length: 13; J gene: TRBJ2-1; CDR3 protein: CASSLRGYNEQFF; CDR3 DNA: TGTGCCAGCAGCTTGAGAGGCTACAATGAGCAGTTCTTC
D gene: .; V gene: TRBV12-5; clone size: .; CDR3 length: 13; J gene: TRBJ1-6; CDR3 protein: CASGTRQNSPLHF; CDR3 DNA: TGTGCTAGTGGTACCCGACAGAATTCACCCCTCCACTTT
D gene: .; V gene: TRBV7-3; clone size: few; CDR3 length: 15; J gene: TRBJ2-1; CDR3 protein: CASSFQRSSYNEQFF; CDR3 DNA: TGTGCCAGCAGTTTTCAGAGAAGCTCCTACAATGAGCAGTTCTTC
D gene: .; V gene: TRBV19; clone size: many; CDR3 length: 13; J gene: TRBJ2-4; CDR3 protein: CASSDGAKNIQYF; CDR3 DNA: TGTGCCAGTAGTGACGGAGCCAAAAACATTCAGTACTTC
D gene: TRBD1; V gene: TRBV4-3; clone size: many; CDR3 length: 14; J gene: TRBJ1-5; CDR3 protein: CASSLRTGDQPQHF; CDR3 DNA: TGCGCCAGCAGCCTCCGGACAGGGGACCAGCCCCAGCATTTT
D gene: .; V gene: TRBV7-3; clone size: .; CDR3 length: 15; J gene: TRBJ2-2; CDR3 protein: CASSFWGRDTGELFF; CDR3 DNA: TGTGCCAGCAGCTTCTGGGGGCGAGACACCGGGGAGCTGTTTTTT
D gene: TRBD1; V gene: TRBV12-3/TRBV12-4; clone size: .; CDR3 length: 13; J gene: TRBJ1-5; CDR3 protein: CASVAGGHQPQHF; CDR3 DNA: TGTGCCAGCGTCGCAGGGGGCCATCAGCCCCAGCATTTT
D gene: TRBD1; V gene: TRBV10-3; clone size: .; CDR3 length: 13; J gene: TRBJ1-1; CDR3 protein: CAITTTGGTEAFF; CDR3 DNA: TGTGCCATCACCACGACAGGGGGCACTGAAGCTTTCTTT
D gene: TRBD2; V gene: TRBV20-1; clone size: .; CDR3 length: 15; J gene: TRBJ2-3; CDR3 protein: CSAPGSSGGAGTQYF; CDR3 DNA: TGCAGTGCCCCGGGAAGTAGCGGGGGGGCCGGGACGCAGTATTTT
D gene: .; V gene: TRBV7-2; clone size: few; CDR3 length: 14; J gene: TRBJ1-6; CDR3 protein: CAVEAGSYNSPLHF; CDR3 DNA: TGTGCCGTCGAAGCGGGATCCTATAATTCACCCCTCCACTTT
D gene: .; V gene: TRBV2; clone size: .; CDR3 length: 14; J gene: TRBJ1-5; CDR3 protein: CASTRDWAGQPQHF; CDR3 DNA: TGTGCCAGCACCCGCGACTGGGCGGGTCAGCCCCAGCATTTT
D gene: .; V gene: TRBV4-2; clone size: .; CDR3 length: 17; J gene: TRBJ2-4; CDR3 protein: CASSQGPRNLAKNIQYF; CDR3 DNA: TGTGCCAGCAGCCAAGGACCGAGAAATCTAGCCAAAAACATTCAGTACTTC
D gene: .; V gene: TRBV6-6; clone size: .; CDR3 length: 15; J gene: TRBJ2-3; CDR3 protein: CASSFLRAGWDTQYF; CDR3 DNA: TGTGCCAGCAGTTTTCTCCGGGCTGGTTGGGATACGCAGTATTTT
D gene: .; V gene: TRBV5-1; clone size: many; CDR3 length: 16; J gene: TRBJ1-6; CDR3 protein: CASSLAGTPYNSPLHF; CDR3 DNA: TGCGCCAGCAGCTTGGCCGGGACACCCTATAATTCACCCCTCCACTTT
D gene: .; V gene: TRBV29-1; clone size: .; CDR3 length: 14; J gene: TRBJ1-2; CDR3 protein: CSVAPGLHNYGYTF; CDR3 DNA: TGCAGCGTTGCCCCAGGGCTTCATAACTATGGCTACACCTTC
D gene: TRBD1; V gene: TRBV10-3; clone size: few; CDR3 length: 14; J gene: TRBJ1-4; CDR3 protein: CAISSGQGNEKLFF; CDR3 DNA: TGTGCCATCAGTTCGGGACAGGGAAATGAAAAACTGTTTTTT
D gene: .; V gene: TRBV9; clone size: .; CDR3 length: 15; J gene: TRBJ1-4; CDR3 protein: CASSVGRVRGEKLFF; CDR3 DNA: TGTGCCAGCAGCGTAGGAAGGGTCAGAGGTGAAAAACTGTTTTTT
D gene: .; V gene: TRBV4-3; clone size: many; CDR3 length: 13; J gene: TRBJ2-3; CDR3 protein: CASSQEGRVQQYF; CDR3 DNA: TGCGCCAGCAGCCAAGAAGGCCGGGTTCAGCAGTATTTT
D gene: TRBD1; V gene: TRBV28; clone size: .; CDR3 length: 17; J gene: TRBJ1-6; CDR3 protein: CASSYPQGTGGSSPLHF; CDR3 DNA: TGTGCCAGCAGTTACCCCCAAGGGACAGGGGGTTCTTCACCCCTCCACTTT
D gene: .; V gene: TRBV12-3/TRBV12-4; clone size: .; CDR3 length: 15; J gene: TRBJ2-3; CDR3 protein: CASKTIKANTDTQYF; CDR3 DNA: TGTGCCAGCAAAACGATCAAGGCCAACACAGATACGCAGTATTTT
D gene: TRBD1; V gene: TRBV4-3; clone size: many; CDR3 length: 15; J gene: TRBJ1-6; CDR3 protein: CASSQEEGGRSPLHF; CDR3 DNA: TGCGCCAGCAGCCAAGAGGAAGGGGGCAGATCACCCCTCCACTTT
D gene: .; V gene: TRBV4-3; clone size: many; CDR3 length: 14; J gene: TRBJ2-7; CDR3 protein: CASRVAGHPYEQYF; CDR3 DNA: TGCGCCAGCAGGGTAGCTGGACACCCCTACGAGCAGTACTTC
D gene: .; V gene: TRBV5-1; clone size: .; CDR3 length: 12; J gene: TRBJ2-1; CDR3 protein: CASFRARDEQFF; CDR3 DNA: TGCGCCAGCTTCAGAGCGCGGGATGAGCAGTTCTTC
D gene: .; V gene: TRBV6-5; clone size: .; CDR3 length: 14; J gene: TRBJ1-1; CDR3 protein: CASRINRANTEAFF; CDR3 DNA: TGTGCCAGCAGGATTAACAGGGCGAACACTGAAGCTTTCTTT
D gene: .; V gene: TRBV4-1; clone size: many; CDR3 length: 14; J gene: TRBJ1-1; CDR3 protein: CASSQILQNTEAFF; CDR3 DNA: TGCGCCAGCAGCCAGATATTGCAAAACACTGAAGCTTTCTTT
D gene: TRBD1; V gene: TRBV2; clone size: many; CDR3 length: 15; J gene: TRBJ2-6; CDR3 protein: CASRTGASGANVLTF; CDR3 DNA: TGTGCCAGCAGGACAGGGGCCTCTGGGGCCAACGTCCTGACTTTC
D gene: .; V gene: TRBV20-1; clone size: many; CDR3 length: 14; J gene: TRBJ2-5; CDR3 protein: CSAYHEASLETQYF; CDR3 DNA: TGCAGTGCCTACCATGAAGCCAGTTTAGAGACCCAGTACTTC
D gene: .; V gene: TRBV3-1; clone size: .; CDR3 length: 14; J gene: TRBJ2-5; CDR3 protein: CASSQDTAIETQYF; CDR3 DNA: TGTGCCAGCAGCCAAGATACAGCAATAGAGACCCAGTACTTC
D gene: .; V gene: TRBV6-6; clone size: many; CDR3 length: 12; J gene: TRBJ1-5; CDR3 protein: CASSSGDQPQHF; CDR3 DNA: TGTGCCAGCAGTTCCGGGGATCAGCCCCAGCATTTT
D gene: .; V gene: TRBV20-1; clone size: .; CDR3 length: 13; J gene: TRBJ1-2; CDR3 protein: CSAGPEGNYGYTF; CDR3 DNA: TGCAGTGCCGGCCCGGAGGGGAACTATGGCTACACCTTC
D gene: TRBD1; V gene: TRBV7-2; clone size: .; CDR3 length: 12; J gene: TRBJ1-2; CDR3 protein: CASGDSRKGYTF; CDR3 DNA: TGTGCCAGTGGGGACAGTCGTAAAGGCTACACCTTC
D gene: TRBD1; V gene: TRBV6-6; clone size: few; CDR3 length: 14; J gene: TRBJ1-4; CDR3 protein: CASSRTGTYEKLFF; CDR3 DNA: TGTGCCAGCAGCCGGACAGGGACGTATGAAAAACTGTTTTTT
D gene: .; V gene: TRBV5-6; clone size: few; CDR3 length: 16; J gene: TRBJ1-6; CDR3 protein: CASSPSRGSYNSPLHF; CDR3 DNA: TGTGCCAGCAGCCCCAGCAGGGGCTCCTATAATTCACCCCTCCACTTT
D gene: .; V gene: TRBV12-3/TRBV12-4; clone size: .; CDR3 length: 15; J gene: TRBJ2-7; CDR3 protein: CASSLRTLLYYEQYF; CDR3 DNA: TGTGCCAGCAGTCTCAGGACCTTATTATACTACGAGCAGTACTTC
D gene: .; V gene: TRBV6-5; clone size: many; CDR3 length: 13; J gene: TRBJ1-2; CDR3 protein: CASSYGADYGYTF; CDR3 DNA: TGTGCCAGCAGTTACGGGGCAGACTATGGCTACACCTTC
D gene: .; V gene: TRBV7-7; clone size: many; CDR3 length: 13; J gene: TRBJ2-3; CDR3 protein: CASSITSTDTQYF; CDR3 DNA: TGTGCCAGCAGCATAACAAGCACAGATACGCAGTATTTT
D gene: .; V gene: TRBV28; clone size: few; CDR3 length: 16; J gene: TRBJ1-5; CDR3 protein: CASSYPLFRAWQPQHF; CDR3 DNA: TGTGCCAGCAGTTACCCCTTATTCAGGGCATGGCAGCCCCAGCATTTT
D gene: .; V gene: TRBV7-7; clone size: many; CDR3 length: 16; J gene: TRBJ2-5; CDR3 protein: CASSLGGAPLQETQYF; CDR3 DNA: TGTGCCAGCAGCTTAGGAGGGGCCCCTCTCCAAGAGACCCAGTACTTC
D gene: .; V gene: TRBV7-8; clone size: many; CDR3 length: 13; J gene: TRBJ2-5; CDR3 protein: CASSLWVQETQYF; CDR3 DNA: TGTGCCAGCAGCTTATGGGTCCAAGAGACCCAGTACTTC
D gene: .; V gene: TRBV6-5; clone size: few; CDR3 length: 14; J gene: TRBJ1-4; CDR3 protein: CASISGGVDEKLFF; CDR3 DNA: TGTGCCAGCATCTCCGGGGGGGTGGACGAAAAACTGTTTTTT
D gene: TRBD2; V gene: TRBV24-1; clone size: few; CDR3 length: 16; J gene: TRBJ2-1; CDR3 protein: CATSDLTSGVNNEQFF; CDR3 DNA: TGTGCCACCAGTGATTTAACTAGCGGGGTCAACAATGAGCAGTTCTTC